The clone carrying this TCR beta chain appeared once. The antigen is not known. Germline and junction disagree at one end, which may indicate a read error. Assay used: immunoSEQ multiplex PCR; TCRdb lists only in-frame clones, some missing. The table has around 150,000 clones, 70% to 90% seen once. The source of the sample is a study of T cell responses to AZD1222 COVID-19 vaccine. The germline gives CDR1 SNHLY, CDR2 FYNNEI. The CDR3 is 15 residues long. Study conclusions and caveats: Regions 160-218 and 743-854 dominated among vaccine-associated CD4 TCRs spanning spike.

The source of this sequence is an adult in good health. The chain carries TRBV2 and TRBJ2-7; perhaps TRBD1 as D (6 bases). The sample here was peripheral blood, taken on day 0 of AZD1222 vaccination. The CDR3 sequence is CASTEPTGHTYEQYF. The CDR3 region has the DNA TGTGCCAGCACTGAACCCACGGGACACACCTACGAGCAGTACTTC.